This T cell receptor beta chain was recovered during a study of blood T cells in healthy people across ages. A J-beta primer mix and a sample-barcoded 5' primer were used in a second PCR of roughly 6 to 11 cycles. TCRdb recomputed calls from the 5' RACE reads with MiXCR, one row per CDR3 protein. The sample holds more than 1.4 million distinct CDR3 sequences; 42% are singletons and the top ten take 7.9%. General study points: PBMC samples, being unsorted, prevented any conclusive comparison of naive and antigen-experienced cells.

This clonotype was observed a few times. Its specificity is unknown. V was cut by 7 bases and J by 2 bases, with 10 bases left in between. CDR1 is MNHNS, CDR2 SASEGT, per germline. This CDR3 contains 13 residues. V and J are TRBV6-1 and TRBJ2-3, with D unresolved. The sample consisted of blood. The sequence derives from a woman under 30 in good health. This chain's CDR3 is CASNTVLTDTQYF. DNA for the CDR3: TGTGCCAGCAATACCGTCCTCACAGATACGCAGTATTTT.